This T cell receptor (beta chain) comes out of a study of control samples from healthy donors and cancer patients. Produced via immunoSEQ multiplex PCR; TCRdb's table is partial and in-frame only. The table has 40,000 to 65,000 clones, about 90% seen once. Germline loops: CDR1 LNHDA, CDR2 SQIVND (reference sequence). Trimming pared 6 bases from V and 5 bases from J, leaving 14 bases between. The CDR3 has 14 residues. The chain recombines TRBV19 with TRBJ1-5, with D unclear. The receptor's source is a man aged 55 to 70 with head and neck cancer. Material for sequencing was PBMCs. The CDR3 bases are TGTGCCAGTAGACCCCATCTGCCGGATCAGCCCCAGCATTTT. Its protein is CASRPHLPDQPQHF.